The rows below give T cell receptor beta chains drawn from one sample of a study of blood T cell repertoires in COVID-19. Sequencing was performed with immunoSEQ multiplex PCR; in TCRdb, only in-frame clones are kept and a portion is missing. The sample lists approximately 170,000 clones, roughly 85% occurring once. The sample taken for sequencing was PBMCs or T cells enriched from blood (not recorded which). The source is a woman aged 70-85 years in a cohort exposed to, infected with or recovered from COVID-19 (not recorded which). The CDR3 runs from the conserved cysteine through the conserved F or W. Each record gives: clone size, CDR3 length, J gene, D gene, V gene, CDR3 protein, CDR3 DNA. A D gene is named only where the DNA matches it firmly. Not all rows give a size; the values are once, few, many and, for expanded clones, a class.

>NA|17|TRBJ2-3|TRBD1|TRBV5-1
CASSLGTGQGSTDTQYF
TGCGCCAGCAGCTTAGGGACAGGGCAGGGGAGCACAGATACGCAGTATTTT
>NA|15|TRBJ2-7|TRBD2|TRBV6-1
CASSEAGGRLVEQYF
TGTGCCAGCAGTGAAGCTGGCGGGAGGCTTGTAGAGCAGTACTTC
>NA|13|TRBJ2-7|TRBD1|TRBV7-9
CASSLVGTETQYF
TGTGCCAGCAGCTTAGTCGGGACAGAGACTCAGTACTTC
>NA|16|TRBJ2-4|TRBD1|TRBV4-3
CASSRGQGGTKNIQYF
TGCGCCAGCAGCCGAGGACAGGGAGGCACCAAAAACATTCAGTACTTC
>few|14|TRBJ1-2|NA|TRBV7-9
CASSPYQTNYGYTF
TGTGCCAGCAGCCCATATCAGACTAACTATGGCTACACCTTC
>NA|11|TRBJ1-1|NA|TRBV6-5
CASRGYTEAFF
TGTGCCAGCCGAGGGTACACTGAAGCTTTCTTT
>NA|15|TRBJ1-3|NA|TRBV6-5
CASSLPGDTGNTIYF
TGTGCCAGCAGTCTTCCAGGGGATACTGGAAACACCATATATTTT
>NA|15|TRBJ2-1|TRBD2|TRBV13
CASSFTSGPYNEQFF
TGTGCCAGCAGCTTTACTAGCGGGCCCTACAATGAGCAGTTCTTC
>NA|15|TRBJ2-7|NA|TRBV11-3
CASSLGGLNSYEQYF
TGTGCCAGCAGCTTAGGGGGACTCAACTCCTACGAGCAGTACTTC
>NA|14|TRBJ1-1|NA|TRBV7-2
CASRSQQGGTEAFF
TGTGCCAGCAGATCTCAACAGGGAGGGACTGAAGCTTTCTTT
>NA|14|TRBJ2-7|NA|TRBV4-2
CASSQEARTYEQYF
TGTGCCAGCAGCCAAGAGGCCAGAACCTACGAGCAGTACTTC
>NA|14|TRBJ1-5|NA|TRBV11-3
CASSLEGEVWPQHF
TGTGCCAGCAGCTTAGAAGGGGAGGTATGGCCCCAGCATTTT
>NA|14|TRBJ2-7|TRBD2|TRBV29-1
CSVGGTSGGYEQYF
TGCAGCGTTGGGGGGACTAGCGGAGGTTACGAGCAGTACTTC
>NA|14|TRBJ2-5|TRBD1|TRBV6-6
CASRPTGVGETQYF
TGTGCCAGCAGGCCTACAGGGGTTGGAGAGACCCAGTACTTC
>NA|15|TRBJ2-7|TRBD2|TRBV7-8
CASSLVAGGAYEQYF
TGTGCCAGCAGCTTAGTAGCGGGAGGAGCCTACGAGCAGTACTTC
>few|15|TRBJ2-7|TRBD1|TRBV6-2/TRBV6-3
CASNPTRTGGSEQYF
TGTGCCAGCAACCCGACCCGGACAGGGGGAAGCGAGCAGTACTTC
>NA|13|TRBJ2-7|NA|TRBV5-1
CASSLDREYEQYF
TGCGCCAGCAGCTTGGACAGGGAATACGAGCAGTACTTC
>NA|15|TRBJ1-2|NA|TRBV28
CASSPFAADYYGYTF
TGTGCCAGCAGCCCCTTCGCGGCGGATTACTATGGCTACACCTTC
>many|14|TRBJ2-7|NA|TRBV2
CASSGQEGTYEQYF
TGTGCCAGCAGCGGACAGGAGGGAACCTACGAGCAGTACTTC
>NA|13|TRBJ1-1|NA|TRBV14
CASSQAVNTEAFF
TGTGCCAGCAGCCAAGCCGTGAACACTGAAGCTTTCTTT
>NA|12|TRBJ1-1|NA|TRBV12-3/TRBV12-4
CASSFRNTEAFF
TGTGCCAGCAGTTTTAGGAACACTGAAGCTTTCTTT
>NA|16|TRBJ2-7|NA|TRBV3-1/TRBV3-2
CASSQGRSRPPLEQYF
TGTGCCAGCAGCCAAGGAAGGAGCAGACCGCCCCTCGAGCAGTACTTC
>NA|15|TRBJ1-4|TRBD1|TRBV10-3
CAISSTGAPSEKLFF
TGTGCCATCAGTTCGACAGGGGCCCCGAGTGAAAAACTGTTTTTT
>NA|20|TRBJ1-6|NA|TRBV28
CASSRGRPLLSSSYNSPLHF
TGTGCCAGCAGTCGCGGAAGGCCCCTCCTTTCCAGCTCCTATAATTCACCCCTCCACTTT
>NA|15|TRBJ2-2|TRBD2|TRBV11-1
CASSPTGGRAGELFF
TGTGCCAGCAGCCCTACGGGCGGGAGGGCCGGGGAGCTGTTTTTT
>NA|16|TRBJ2-3|NA|TRBV2
CASSSAGGSGTDTQYF
TGTGCCAGCAGCAGTGCCGGGGGTAGCGGCACAGATACGCAGTATTTT
>NA|15|TRBJ2-1|TRBD2|TRBV18
CASSPGTSGHNEQFF
TGTGCCAGCTCCCCCGGGACTAGCGGTCACAATGAGCAGTTCTTC
>NA|14|TRBJ1-2|NA|TRBV14
CASSRISHRDGYTF
TGTGCCAGCAGCCGAATTAGTCACAGGGATGGCTACACCTTC
>NA|13|TRBJ2-3|NA|TRBV5-1
CASGPGDTDTQYF
TGCGCCAGCGGCCCGGGAGACACAGATACGCAGTATTTT
>NA|17|TRBJ2-1|TRBD2|TRBV18
CASSPNGLAGGPNEQFF
TGTGCCAGCTCGCCCAACGGACTAGCGGGAGGGCCCAATGAGCAGTTCTTC
>NA|13|TRBJ2-3|TRBD1|TRBV9
CATGTGLSDTQYF
TGTGCCACCGGGACAGGGCTTTCAGATACGCAGTATTTT
>NA|13|TRBJ2-7|TRBD1|TRBV2
CASSEQTGGEQYF
TGTGCCAGCAGTGAACAGACAGGGGGAGAGCAGTACTTC
>many|17|TRBJ2-7|TRBD2|TRBV28
CASSDLAGGPTGLEQYF
TGTGCCAGCAGTGATCTAGCGGGAGGCCCTACCGGGCTCGAGCAGTACTTC
>NA|12|TRBJ1-4|NA|TRBV28
CASSVVEEKLFF
TGTGCCAGCAGTGTTGTAGAGGAAAAACTGTTTTTT